This T cell receptor (beta chain) was profiled in a study of post-analysis software for immune sequencing data (dated by TCRdb to about 2015). Broadly, across the study: Disease courses on record covered relapsing-remitting, secondary progressive and progressive-relapsing multiple sclerosis, though some patients had no subtype annotation. A subset of samples was prepared in parallel using single-end sample barcoding, then pooled and co-amplified after Illumina adapter ligation. The patient repertoires were set against about 12 previously published healthy control repertoires from donors whose ages ranged from roughly 6 to 27 years. What the authors observed across the whole study: Significantly lower normalized Chao1 diversity was found in multiple sclerosis patients than in controls, suggesting substantial peripheral T-cell clonal expansion. The multiple sclerosis patient group was slightly younger than the control group. Direct clustering with F measure showed strong co-clustering of samples prepared in the same batch, prompting a batch-effect correction.

To demonstrate the VDJtools post-analysis software, TCR beta repertoires were profiled from the peripheral blood of more than ten young patients with multiple sclerosis. The multiple sclerosis patients were children and adolescents ranging in age from about 6 to 16 years. This clonotype was observed a few times. There is no known antigen for this receptor. No base quality information exists; no much larger clone differs at one position. To prepare the library, PCR was applied. The sample was run on an Illumina HiSeq 2500. To reduce PCR and sequencing biases, unique molecular identifiers were built into the TCR beta cDNA libraries. Roughly 0.5 million cDNA molecules were obtained per 1 to 10 million input T cells, so each molecule approximated one T cell. Patient libraries were prepared and sequenced with the same protocol used for the earlier healthy control dataset. Within a given batch, samples were prepared together, multiplexed and sequenced on the same HiSeq lane. Regarding the original processing steps: MIGEC handled the raw barcoded reads, throwing out single-read molecular identifier groups before consensus assembly and CDR3 extraction. VDJtools was used for post-analysis of the clonotype tables, with diversity normalized by down-sampling every dataset to the smallest sample size. Repertoire overlap clustering matched CDR3 amino acid but not nucleotide sequences to correct batch-related cross-sample contamination. TCRdb reran the public reads through fastp at Q25 and MiXCR, keeping productive beta chains. Each CDR3 protein gets just one entry, which takes the most common genes and DNA from the rows behind it. In this record, the V and J calls reflect TCRdb's handling and not the investigators' own analysis. Across this sample there are fewer than 850,000 distinct CDR3 sequences, with less than 35% seen only once. The top ten clonotypes cover 0.55% to 0.65% of the sample.

Sequencing input: blood. This TCR was recovered from a girl aged 10 to 17 with multiple sclerosis.

CDR3 loop: CATSDSPGAAYRADTQYF. The nucleotide sequence is given as TGTGCCACCAGTGATTCCCCAGGGGCAGCATATAGGGCGGATACGCAGTATTTT. The rearrangement combines TRBV24-1 with TRBJ2-3; the D gene is possibly TRBD1, with 6 bases matching. V lost 2 bases and J lost 6 bases; the stretch between them is 23 bases long. From its cysteine to its phenylalanine, the CDR3 spans 18 amino acids. Just the 54-base CDR3 DNA is kept, in frame starting at base 1. Looking up the germline V gene yields CDR1 KGHDR and CDR2 SFDVKD.